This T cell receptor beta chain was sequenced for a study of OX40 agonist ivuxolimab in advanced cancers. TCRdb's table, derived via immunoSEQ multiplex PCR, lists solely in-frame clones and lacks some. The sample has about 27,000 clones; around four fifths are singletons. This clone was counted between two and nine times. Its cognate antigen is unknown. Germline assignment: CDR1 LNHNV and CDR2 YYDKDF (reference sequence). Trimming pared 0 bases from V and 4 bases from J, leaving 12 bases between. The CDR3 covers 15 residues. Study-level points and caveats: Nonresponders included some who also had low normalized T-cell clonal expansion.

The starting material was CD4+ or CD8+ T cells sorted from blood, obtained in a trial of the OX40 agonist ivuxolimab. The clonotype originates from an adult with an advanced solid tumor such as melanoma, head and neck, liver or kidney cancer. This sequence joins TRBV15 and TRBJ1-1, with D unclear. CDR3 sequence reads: CATSRDQEGSTEAFF. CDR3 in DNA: TGTGCCACCAGCAGAGATCAAGAAGGGAGCACTGAAGCTTTCTTT. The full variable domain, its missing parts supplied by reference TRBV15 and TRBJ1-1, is DAMVIQNPRYQVTQFGKPVTLSCSQTLNHNVMYWYQQKSSQAPKLLFHYYDKDFNNEADTPDNFQSRRPNTSFCFLDIRSPGLGDTAMYLCATSRDQEGSTEAFFGQGTRLTVV.